This passage covers 29 T cell receptor beta chains from one sample sequenced in a study of Ad26.COV2.S vaccination and SARS-CoV-2 variants. Treatment denoted: around 19 received Ad26.COV2.S at low or high dose, single or two shots; about five received placebo; per-sample allocation not given. Sampling was done on day 63 after the first vaccine or placebo injection. Assay: immunoSEQ multiplex PCR; the TCRdb copy retains only in-frame clones and omits some. This table has fewer than 500,000 clones, 80% to 95% appearing once. The material was peripheral blood, obtained in a trial of Ad26.COV2.S vaccine versus placebo. The receptors were sampled from a person aged 18-60 years who received the Ad26.COV2.S COVID-19 vaccine or a placebo.

The count of this clone is one. The chain employs TRBV3-1 (or the pseudogene TRBV3-2) and TRBJ1-1; no clear D gene. V lost 1 base and J 6 bases, leaving 24 bases between the germline ends. Germline-derived CDR1 and CDR2 are LGHDT and YNNKEL (reference sequence). The CDR3 consists of 18 residues. The CDR3 spells CASSQVARIRNAEPEAFF. Here the CDR3 DNA reads TGTGCCAGCAGCCAAGTAGCCCGAATTCGAAATGCGGAGCCTGAAGCTTTCTTT.

CDR3 loop: CASSGTGPAGNQPQHF. The CDR3 nucleotides are TGTGCCAGCAGTGGTACAGGCCCCGCGGGGAATCAGCCCCAGCATTTT. This sequence joins TRBV2 and TRBJ1-5; D perhaps matches TRBD1 (5 bases). The germline V and J ends were trimmed by 4 bases and 4 bases, with 17 bases remaining between them. The germline V gene encodes CDR1 SNHLY and CDR2 FYNNEI. The CDR3 has 16 amino acids.

The V and J genes are TRBV29-1 and TRBJ2-7, with a possible D match to TRBD2 (5 bases). The V and J ends lost 5 bases and 2 bases respectively, with 7 bases between them. The CDR3 loop spans 11 amino acids. Germline V CDR1 and CDR2: SQVTM, ANQGSEA. The CDR3 DNA sequence: TGCAGCGTTCTGGGAGCCTACGAGCAGTACTTC. This encodes CSVLGAYEQYF.

This clone was seen only once. The chain couples TRBV7-9 to TRBJ2-3, with 10 bases fitting TRBD2. The germline V gene has CDR1 SEHNR and CDR2 FQNEAQ (reference sequence). There are 19 residues in the CDR3. V was pared by 0 bases and J by 2 bases, with 11 bases of the junction left unmatched. The CDR3: CASSLAEYGAGGPTDTQYF. CDR3 in DNA: TGTGCCAGCAGCTTAGCAGAGTACGGAGCGGGAGGGCCCACAGATACGCAGTATTTT.

This clone was found a few times. The J gene is TRBJ1-2, the V gene TRBV5-4; 9 bases line up with TRBD1. The V gene's germline CDR1 is SGHNT and CDR2 YYREEE (reference sequence). Trimming took 4 bases from V and 2 from J; bases not matched to a gene: 9. There are 16 residues in the CDR3. CDR3: CASSLGTGYSNYGYTF. CDR3 DNA: TGTGCCAGCAGCCTCGGGACAGGGTATTCGAACTATGGCTACACCTTC.

V and J are TRBV5-1 and TRBJ1-4, with D perhaps matching TRBD1 (6 bases). Trimming pared 0 bases from V and 6 bases from J, leaving 9 bases between. Per the germline V gene, CDR1 is SGHRS and CDR2 is YFSETQ. There are 14 residues in the CDR3. The CDR3 sequence: CASSLGTEDEKLFF. In DNA, the CDR3 is TGCGCCAGCAGCTTGGGGACAGAGGATGAAAAACTGTTTTTT.

The V call is TRBV6-4, the J call TRBJ1-4, with D perhaps matching TRBD1 (5 bases). The V and J ends lost 8 bases and 3 bases respectively, with 19 bases between them. The V gene's germline CDR1 is MRHNA and CDR2 SNTAGT. The length of the CDR3 is 16 residues. The CDR3 loop reads CASDTGFRSPNEKLFF. DNA of the CDR3: TGTGCCAGCGATACAGGCTTCCGTTCTCCTAATGAAAAACTGTTTTTT.

V gene TRBV30 combines with J gene TRBJ2-5; tentative D call: TRBD2 (6 bases). Between the trimmed V and J ends, which lost 2 bases and 1 base, there was a span of 11 bases. Germline V CDR1 and CDR2: GTSNPN, SVGIG (reference sequence). The CDR3 loop spans 14 amino acids. CDR3 in amino acids: CAWSRAGIQETQYF. In DNA form, the CDR3 reads TGTGCCTGGAGTAGAGCGGGCATCCAAGAGACCCAGTACTTC.

The chain is built from TRBV28 and TRBJ2-1, with 9 positions matching TRBD2. CDR1 and CDR2 from the germline V gene are MDHEN and SYDVKM. The trim removed 3 bases at V and 5 bases at J, leaving 5 bases unmatched. The CDR3 totals 15 residues. CDR3 protein: CASSFRGRGNNEQFF. The CDR3 DNA is TGTGCCAGCAGTTTCCGCGGGAGGGGAAACAATGAGCAGTTCTTC.

The table lists this clone with a count of one. The chain combines TRBV5-5 with TRBJ2-2; D gene uncertain. Trimming pared 4 bases from V and 6 bases from J, leaving 7 bases between. The CDR3 has 12 residues. Germline V gives CDR1 SGHKS, CDR2 YYEKEE (reference sequence). CDR3 sequence reads: CASSRGAGELFF. The CDR3, as DNA: TGTGCCAGCAGCCGCGGAGCCGGGGAGCTGTTTTTT. The complete variable domain, with remaining parts taken from reference TRBV5-5 and TRBJ2-2, reads DAGVTQSPTHLIKTRGQQVTLRCSPISGHKSVSWYQQVLGQGPQFIFQYYEKEERGRGNFPDRFSARQFPNYSSELNVNALLLGDSALYLCASSRGAGELFFGEGSRLTVL.

The chain recombines TRBV7-9 with TRBJ2-1, with TRBD2 matching over 14 bases. Trimming at V came to 5 bases and at J to 4 bases, leaving 10 bases not matched to a gene. The CDR3 length is 18 residues. Germline CDR1 SEHNR, CDR2 FQNEAQ (reference sequence). The CDR3 DNA reads as TGTGCCAGCAGCCCGAAGACTAGCGGGAGGGCAGTATACAATGAGCAGTTCTTC. Protein product: CASSPKTSGRAVYNEQFF. The complete variable domain, with remaining parts taken from reference TRBV7-9 and TRBJ2-1, reads DTGVSQNPRHKITKRGQNVTFRCDPISEHNRLYWYRQTLGQGPEFLTYFQNEAQLEKSRLLSDRFSAERPKGSFSTLEIQRTEQGDSAMYLCASSPKTSGRAVYNEQFFGPGTRLTVL.

The chain combines TRBV11-3 with TRBJ2-2; the D gene is possibly TRBD1 (6 bases). CDR3 length equals 14 residues. With 5 bases removed from V and 7 bases from J, the gap between germline ends came to 14 bases. Germline V gene sequence: CDR1 SGHNT, CDR2 YENEEA. CDR3 sequence (DNA): TGTGCCAGCAGCCCCAGGGGAGCAAACGGGGAGCTGTTTTTT. Translated, it gives CASSPRGANGELFF.

On this clone: This specimen includes other DNA sequences encoding the same CDR3. CDR3 nucleotide sequence: TGTGCCAGCAGTTATGGGACTGAGAGCACAGATACGCAGTATTTT. Translation gives CASSYGTESTDTQYF. The chain joins TRBV6-2 or TRBV6-3 to TRBJ2-3; maybe TRBD2 (6 bases). This CDR3 region has 15 residues. Per germline, CDR1 MNHEY and CDR2 SVGEGT. V lost 3 bases, J lost 0 bases, and 10 bases lay in between.

The rearrangement uses TRBV28 and TRBJ2-2; D gene unclear. There are 13 residues in the CDR3. V was cut by 1 base and J by 4 bases, with 4 bases left in between. Germline CDR1 MDHEN, CDR2 SYDVKM. CDR3 amino acids: CASSLSPTGELFF. Written as DNA, the CDR3 is TGTGCCAGCAGTTTATCCCCCACCGGGGAGCTGTTTTTT.

The chain is built from TRBV7-9 and TRBJ2-2; no firm D call. The CDR3 length is 14 residues. Trimming pared 7 bases from V and 0 bases from J, leaving 9 bases between. Looked up from germline, CDR1 is SEHNR and CDR2 is FQNEAQ (reference sequence). The CDR3, as DNA: TGTGCCAGCATCAGCCTCGCGAACACCGGGGAGCTGTTTTTT. Amino acids: CASISLANTGELFF.

The rearrangement joins TRBV5-4 to TRBJ1-1; D is uncertain. Germline values: CDR1 SGHNT, CDR2 YYREEE (reference sequence). CDR3 size: 14 residues. V was clipped by 0 bases and J by 2 bases, with 8 bases between them. The chain's CDR3 is CASSLAAGNTEAFF. The CDR3 coding sequence is TGTGCCAGCAGCTTGGCGGCCGGAAACACTGAAGCTTTCTTT.

Here the CDR3 DNA reads TGTGCCAGCTCACCGAATTTGAGGGGAGAGACCCAGTACTTC. Encoded protein: CASSPNLRGETQYF. The genes are TRBV18 and TRBJ2-5; D may be TRBD1 or TRBD2 (5 bases each). Germline CDR1 KGHSH, CDR2 LQKENI. The ends were cut back, 3 bases at V and 4 bases at J, with 12 bases in the middle. The length of the CDR3 is 14 residues.

The chain uses TRBV30 and TRBJ1-1, with TRBD1 as a possible D gene (5 bases). Germline CDR1 and CDR2: GTSNPN and SVGIG (reference sequence). The CDR3 extends over 16 amino acids. V was cut by 0 bases and J by 0 bases, with 14 bases left in between. Here the CDR3 reads CAWSVSWGGLNTEAFF. DNA of the CDR3: TGTGCCTGGAGTGTAAGCTGGGGGGGGTTGAACACTGAAGCTTTCTTT.

The rearrangement links TRBV25-1 to TRBJ1-1; D gene unclear. Trimming removed 2 bases from V and 3 bases from J, with 7 bases in between. Germline CDR1 is MGHDK and CDR2 is SYGVNS. This CDR3 spans 13 amino acids. The CDR3: CASSELPYTEAFF. In DNA, the CDR3 is TGTGCCAGCAGTGAACTGCCGTACACTGAAGCTTTCTTT.

This chain connects TRBV28 to TRBJ1-5; TRBD1 agrees at 10 bases. Germline V gives CDR1 MDHEN, CDR2 SYDVKM. The V gene end was trimmed by 2 bases and the J gene end by 6 bases; junction bases not matched to a gene: 4. The CDR3 covers 15 residues. The CDR3 here is CASSLPTGGGQPQHF. Written as DNA, the CDR3 is TGTGCCAGCAGTTTACCGACAGGGGGCGGTCAGCCCCAGCATTTT.

The chain is built from TRBV30 and TRBJ1-1; TRBD1 is a possible D gene (6 bases). This CDR3 is built from 13 residues. Trimming left V 3 bases short and J 3 bases short, with 11 bases between. Looked up from germline, CDR1 is GTSNPN and CDR2 is SVGIG (reference sequence). Here the CDR3 reads CAWSRQDHTEAFF. The DNA of the CDR3 is TGTGCCTGGAGCCGACAGGATCACACTGAAGCTTTCTTT.

This clone appeared once. The V and J genes are TRBV4-3 and TRBJ1-1, with unresolved D. The CDR3 is 15 amino acids. Looked up from germline, CDR1 is LGHNA and CDR2 is YSLEER. V lost 4 bases to trimming and J lost 1 base, with 13 bases between them. The CDR3 is CASSRSRAGNTEAFF. DNA of the CDR3: TGCGCCAGCAGCCGCTCGAGGGCAGGGAACACTGAAGCTTTCTTT.

This chain joins TRBV6-1 and TRBJ2-2, with 8 bases fitting TRBD2. Germline CDR1 reads MNHNS; CDR2 reads SASEGT. With V trimmed by 3 bases and J by 2 bases, 8 bases remained unmatched. The CDR3 loop spans 17 amino acids. The chain's CDR3 is CASSDFGAGGNTGELFF. The DNA for the CDR3 is TGTGCCAGCAGTGATTTTGGGGCGGGAGGAAACACCGGGGAGCTGTTTTTT.

The chain has TRBV7-2 and TRBJ1-3; D is unresolved. The CDR3 has 13 amino acids. Looked up from germline, CDR1 is SGHTA and CDR2 is FQGNSA. Trimming took 1 base from V and 11 from J, leaving 12 bases between them. For the CDR3, the DNA is TGTGCCAGCAGCTTAGACGGCGGGGAGGCCATATATTTT. Translation gives CASSLDGGEAIYF.

The chain is built from TRBV11-2 and TRBJ2-5; 7 nucleotides align to TRBD1. The CDR3 extends over 16 amino acids. V lost 1 base, J lost 2 bases, and 7 bases stayed unmatched. Germline CDR1 SGHAT, CDR2 FQNNGV. CDR3 region: CASSLVFGTAQETQYF. For the CDR3, the DNA is TGTGCCAGCAGCTTAGTTTTTGGGACAGCACAAGAGACCCAGTACTTC.

This chain connects TRBV6-5 to TRBJ2-7; 9 nucleotides match TRBD2. The germline V gene has CDR1 MNHEY and CDR2 SVGAGI. V shed 3 bases, J shed 4 bases, and the junction held 4 bases outside the gene matches. The CDR3 has 14 amino acids. CDR3 nucleotides: TGTGCCAGCAGTTATCTAGCGGGAAAATACGAGCAGTACTTC. Translated, it gives CASSYLAGKYEQYF.

The rearrangement joins TRBV7-2 to TRBJ2-1, with D perhaps TRBD1 or TRBD2 (6 bases each). CDR3 length equals 17 residues. V was clipped by 1 base and J by 6 bases, with 19 bases between them. Germline CDR1 reads SGHTA; CDR2 reads FQGNSA. The CDR3 loop reads CASSLESGAGSRNEQFF. The CDR3 DNA reads TGTGCCAGCAGCTTAGAGTCGGGGGCGGGATCCCGCAATGAGCAGTTCTTC.

This clone occurred once. The gene calls are TRBV18 and TRBJ1-5; possible D gene TRBD1, 6 bases. The CDR3 has 14 amino acids. Germline V gene sequence: CDR1 KGHSH, CDR2 LQKENI. V dropped 3 bases and J dropped 6 bases, with 12 bases sitting between them. DNA of the CDR3: TGTGCCAGCTCACCGGGGGGGCAGGGTCAGCCCCAGCATTTT. Translated: CASSPGGQGQPQHF.

The rearrangement links TRBV7-6 to TRBJ1-1, with D unclear. The germline V and J ends were trimmed by 5 bases and 4 bases, with 23 bases remaining between them. CDR3 length equals 17 residues. The germline CDR1 and CDR2 sequences are SGHVS and FNYEAQ. CDR3 DNA sequence: TGTGCCAGCAGCCCCAGCCTGCCCGGGCTCCTCCCCACTGAAGCTTTCTTT. It codes for CASSPSLPGLLPTEAFF.